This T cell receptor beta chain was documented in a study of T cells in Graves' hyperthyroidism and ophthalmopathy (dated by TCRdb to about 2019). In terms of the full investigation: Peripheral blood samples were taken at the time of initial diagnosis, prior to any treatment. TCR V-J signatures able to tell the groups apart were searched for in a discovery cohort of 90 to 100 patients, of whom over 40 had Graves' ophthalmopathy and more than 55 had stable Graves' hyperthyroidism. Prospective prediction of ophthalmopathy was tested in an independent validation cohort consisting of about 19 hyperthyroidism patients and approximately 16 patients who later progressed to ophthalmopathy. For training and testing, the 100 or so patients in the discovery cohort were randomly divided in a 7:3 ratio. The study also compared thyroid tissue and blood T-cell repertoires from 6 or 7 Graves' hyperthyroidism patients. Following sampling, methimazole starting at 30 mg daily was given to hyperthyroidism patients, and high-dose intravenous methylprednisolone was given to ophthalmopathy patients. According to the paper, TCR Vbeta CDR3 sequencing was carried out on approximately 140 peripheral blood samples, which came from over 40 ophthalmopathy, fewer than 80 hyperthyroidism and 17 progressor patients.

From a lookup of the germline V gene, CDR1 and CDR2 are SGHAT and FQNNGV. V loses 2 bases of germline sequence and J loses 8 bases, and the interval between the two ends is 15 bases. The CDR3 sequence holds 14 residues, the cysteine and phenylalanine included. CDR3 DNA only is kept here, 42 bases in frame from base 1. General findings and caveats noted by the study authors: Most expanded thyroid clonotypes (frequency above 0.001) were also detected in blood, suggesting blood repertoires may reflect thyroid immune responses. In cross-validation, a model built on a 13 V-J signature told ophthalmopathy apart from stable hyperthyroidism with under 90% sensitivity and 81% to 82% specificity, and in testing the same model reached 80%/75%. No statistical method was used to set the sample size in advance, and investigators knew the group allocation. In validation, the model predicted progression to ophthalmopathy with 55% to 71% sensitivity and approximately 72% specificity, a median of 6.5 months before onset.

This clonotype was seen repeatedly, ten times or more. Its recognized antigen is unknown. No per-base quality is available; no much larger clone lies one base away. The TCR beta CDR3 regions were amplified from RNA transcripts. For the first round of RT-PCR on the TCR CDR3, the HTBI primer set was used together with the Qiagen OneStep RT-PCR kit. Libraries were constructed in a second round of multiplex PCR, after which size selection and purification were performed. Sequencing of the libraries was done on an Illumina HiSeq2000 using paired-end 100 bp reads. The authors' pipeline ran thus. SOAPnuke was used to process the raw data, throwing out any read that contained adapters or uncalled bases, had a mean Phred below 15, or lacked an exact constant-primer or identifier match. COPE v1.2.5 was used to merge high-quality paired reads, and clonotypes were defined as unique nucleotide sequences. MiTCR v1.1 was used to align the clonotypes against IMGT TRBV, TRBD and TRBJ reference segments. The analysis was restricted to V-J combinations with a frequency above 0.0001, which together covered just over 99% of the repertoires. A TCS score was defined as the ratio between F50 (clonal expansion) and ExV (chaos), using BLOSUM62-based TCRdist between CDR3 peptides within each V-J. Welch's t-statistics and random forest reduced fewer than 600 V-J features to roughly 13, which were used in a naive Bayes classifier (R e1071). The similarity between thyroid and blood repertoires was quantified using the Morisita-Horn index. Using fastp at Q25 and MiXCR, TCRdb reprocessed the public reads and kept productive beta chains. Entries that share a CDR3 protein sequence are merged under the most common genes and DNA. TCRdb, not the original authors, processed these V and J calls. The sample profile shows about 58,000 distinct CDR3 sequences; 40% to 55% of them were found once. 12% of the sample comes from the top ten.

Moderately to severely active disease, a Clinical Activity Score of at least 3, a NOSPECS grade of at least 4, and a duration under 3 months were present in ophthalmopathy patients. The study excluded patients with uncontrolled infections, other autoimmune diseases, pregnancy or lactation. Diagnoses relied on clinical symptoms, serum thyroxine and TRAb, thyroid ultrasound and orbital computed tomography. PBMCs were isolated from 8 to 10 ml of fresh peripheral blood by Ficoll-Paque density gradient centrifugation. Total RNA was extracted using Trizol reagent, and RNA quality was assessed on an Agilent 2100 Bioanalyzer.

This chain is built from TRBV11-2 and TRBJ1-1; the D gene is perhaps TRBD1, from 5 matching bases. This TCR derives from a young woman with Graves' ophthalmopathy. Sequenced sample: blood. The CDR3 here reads CASSLFSGPLEAFF. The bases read TGTGCCAGCAGCTTATTTTCAGGGCCTTTGGAAGCTTTCTTT.